This entry describes one T cell receptor beta chain. Cohort allocation depended upon clinical history that participants reported. The recovered donors of Cohort 3 showed two negative PCRs, clearance, or symptom resolution. The data are from a study of blood T cell repertoires in COVID-19. Overall study context: T cells, B-cell-depleted T cells, or PBMCs supplied cDNA or gDNA.

Generated by immunoSEQ multiplex PCR, the TCRdb table keeps only in-frame clones and is missing some. The sample lists fewer than 350,000 clones, roughly 90% occurring once. This CDR3 has 16 residues. Germline V gives CDR1 KGHSH, CDR2 LQKENI. V was clipped by 2 bases and J by 3 bases, with 17 bases between them. The source of this sequence is a man aged 55-75 years who had recovered from COVID-19. The sequenced sample consisted of PBMCs or T cells enriched from blood (not recorded which). The chain links TRBV18 to TRBJ2-7; tentative D call: TRBD1 (5 bases). CDR3 protein: CASSPFDSSFLYEQYF. The CDR3 DNA follows: TGTGCCAGCTCACCATTCGACAGTTCTTTCCTCTACGAGCAGTACTTC.